This T cell receptor beta chain was obtained from a study of T cell repertoires in cytomegalovirus infection. Whole-study context: Recently identified HLA-C-restricted CMV epitopes were used, and well-studied HLA-B-restricted CMV epitopes were used as well.

TCRdb processed the reads anew with MiXCR; each CDR3 protein has one entry. The table includes approximately 310,000 distinct CDR3 sequences, 20% to 30% detected once. Concerning this clonotype: The antigen is undetermined.

V lost 1 base to trimming and J lost 2 bases, with 9 bases between them. Germline CDR1 reads MNHNY; CDR2 reads SVGAGI (reference sequence). The CDR3 is 14 amino acids. The chain is built from TRBV6-6 and TRBJ2-7; D not certain. This TCR came from a human donor in good health (CMV status not recorded). Some clones in this sample may be carry-over from other donors' samples. The sample in question was cultured PBMCs, obtained from culture after CMV antigen stimulation. CDR3 nucleotide sequence: TGTGCCAGCAGTTACTTGGGCAGAACCTACGAGCAGTACGTC. Translating it yields CASSYLGRTYEQYV.